This TCR beta chain was found in a study of T cell responses to AZD1222 COVID-19 vaccine. Study results and limitations: Close to half of all spike-specific TCRs reportedly target regions of the variants that are unmutated. Females outnumbered males among donors, who were mostly white British; clonal diversity was possibly underestimated.

The CDR3 consists of 14 residues. Trimming removed 0 bases at V and 12 bases at J, with 15 bases between. Germline CDR1 and CDR2: LGHDT and YNNKEL (reference sequence). Using immunoSEQ multiplex PCR, the repertoire was profiled, and TCRdb retains in-frame clones only, with some absent. The table shows more than 90,000 clones, with around 87% occurring only once. Of note for this clone: Its target is not known.

The sample in question was peripheral blood, obtained 28 days after the second AZD1222 dose. The receptor's source is an adult who received the AZD1222 COVID-19 vaccine. The chain joins TRBV3-1 (or the pseudogene TRBV3-2) to TRBJ2-1, with D possibly TRBD2 on 6 matching bases. This CDR3 reads CASSQEEGLERQFF. Here the CDR3 DNA reads TGTGCCAGCAGCCAAGAGGAGGGGCTTGAACGGCAGTTCTTC.